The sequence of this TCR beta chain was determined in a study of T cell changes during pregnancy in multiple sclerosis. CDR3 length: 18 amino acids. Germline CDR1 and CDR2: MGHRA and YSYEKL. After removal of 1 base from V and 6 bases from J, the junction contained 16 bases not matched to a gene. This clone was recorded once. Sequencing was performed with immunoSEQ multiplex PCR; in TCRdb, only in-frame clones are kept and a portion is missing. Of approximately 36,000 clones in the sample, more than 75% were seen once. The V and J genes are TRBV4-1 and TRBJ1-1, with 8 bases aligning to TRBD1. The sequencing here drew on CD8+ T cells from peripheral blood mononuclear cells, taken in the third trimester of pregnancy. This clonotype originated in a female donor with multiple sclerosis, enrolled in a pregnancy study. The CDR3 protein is CASSQGSWIVTGDAEAFF. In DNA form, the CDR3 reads TGCGCCAGCAGCCAAGGGTCCTGGATCGTGACAGGGGACGCTGAAGCTTTCTTT.